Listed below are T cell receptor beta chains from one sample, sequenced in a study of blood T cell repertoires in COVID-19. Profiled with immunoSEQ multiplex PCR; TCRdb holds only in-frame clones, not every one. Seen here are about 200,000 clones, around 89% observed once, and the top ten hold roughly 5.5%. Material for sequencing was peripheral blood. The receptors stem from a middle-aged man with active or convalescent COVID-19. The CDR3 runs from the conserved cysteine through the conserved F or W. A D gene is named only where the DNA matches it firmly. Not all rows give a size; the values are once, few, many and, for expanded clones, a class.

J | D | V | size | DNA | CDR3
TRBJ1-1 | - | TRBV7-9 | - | TGTGCCAGCCGCCCCCCGGTCCGGACTGAAGCTTTCTTT | CASRPPVRTEAFF
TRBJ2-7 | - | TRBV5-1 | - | TGCGCCAGCAGCGACGGGACTTCCTACGAGCAGTACTTC | CASSDGTSYEQYF
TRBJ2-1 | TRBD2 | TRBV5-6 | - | TGTGCCAGCAGCATGGGGACTAGCGGGAGTAGCTCCTACAATGAGCAGTTCTTC | CASSMGTSGSSSYNEQFF
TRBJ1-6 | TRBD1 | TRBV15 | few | TGTGCCACCAGTACAGGGGAGACTTCACCCCTCCACTTT | CATSTGETSPLHF
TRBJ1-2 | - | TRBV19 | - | TGTGCCAGTCGCGGGGAATGGGCTTTTAACTATGGCTACACCTTC | CASRGEWAFNYGYTF
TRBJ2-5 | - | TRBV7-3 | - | TGTGCCAGCAGCTTAAATACCGGAGAGACCCAGTACTTC | CASSLNTGETQYF
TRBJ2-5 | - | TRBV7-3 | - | TGTGCCAGCAGCTTAACGGACATGGAGACCCAGTACTTC | CASSLTDMETQYF
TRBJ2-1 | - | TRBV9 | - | TGTGCCAGCAGCGTAGCCGGGGGGCCGTGGGAGCAGTTCTTC | CASSVAGGPWEQFF
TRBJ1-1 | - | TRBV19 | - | TGTGCCAGTAGCGGGAGGGGGGTGAACACTGAAGCTTTCTTT | CASSGRGVNTEAFF
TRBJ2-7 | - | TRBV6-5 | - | TGTGCCAGCATCGAGGGGTTGGGACTCATCTACGAGCAGTACTTC | CASIEGLGLIYEQYF
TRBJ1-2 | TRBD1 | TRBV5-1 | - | TGCGCCAGCAGCTGGGACAGTGCGATCTATGGCTACACCTTC | CASSWDSAIYGYTF
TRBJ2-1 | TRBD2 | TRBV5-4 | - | TGTGCCAGCAGCTTGCAGCGGGAGTACTACAATGAGCAGTTCTTC | CASSLQREYYNEQFF
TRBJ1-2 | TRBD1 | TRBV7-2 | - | TGTGCCAGCAGCCTGCCCGGGGCAGGGGGCAAAGGCTACACCTTC | CASSLPGAGGKGYTF
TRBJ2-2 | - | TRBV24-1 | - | TGTGCCACCCGTGGGGCCAGGGCCTCCATTATGCTGAACACCGGGGAGCTGTTTTTT | CATRGARASIMLNTGELFF
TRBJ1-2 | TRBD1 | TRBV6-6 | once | TGTGCCAGCAGTTATGGACAGGCGAACTATGGCTACACCTTC | CASSYGQANYGYTF
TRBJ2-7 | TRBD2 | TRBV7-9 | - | TGTGCCAGCAGCCCCGGGGGGGAAGGGTTCGCGCAGTACTTC | CASSPGGEGFAQYF
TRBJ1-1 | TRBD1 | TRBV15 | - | TGTGCCACCAGCAGAACGACGACAGGGGTGGGCACTGAAGCTTTCTTT | CATSRTTTGVGTEAFF
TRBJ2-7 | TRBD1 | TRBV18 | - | TGTGCCAGCTCACCGCTACAGGGGGCCGAGCAGTACTTC | CASSPLQGAEQYF
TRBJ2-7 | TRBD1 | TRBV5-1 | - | TGCGCCAGCAGCCCGCAGGGGGCAGGCTCCTACGAGCAGTACTTC | CASSPQGAGSYEQYF
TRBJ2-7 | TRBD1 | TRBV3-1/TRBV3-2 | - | TGTGCCAGCAGCCAAGAAAACAGGGGGATGGTCTACGAGCAGTACTTC | CASSQENRGMVYEQYF
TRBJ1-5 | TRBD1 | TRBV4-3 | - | TGCGCCAGCAGTCGATCCAGGGGGGTTAATCAGCCCCAGCATTTT | CASSRSRGVNQPQHF
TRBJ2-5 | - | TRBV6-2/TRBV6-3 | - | TGTGCCAGCAGTACCAGAGTCGGCGGAGAGACCCAGTACTTC | CASSTRVGGETQYF
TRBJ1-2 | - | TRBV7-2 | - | TGTGCCAGCAGCTCAATCTCCGGGACTCCTAACTATGGCTACACCTTC | CASSSISGTPNYGYTF
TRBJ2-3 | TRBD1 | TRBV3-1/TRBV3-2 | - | TGTGCCAGCAGGGAACAGGGGGCGAGCACAGATACGCAGTATTTT | CASREQGASTDTQYF
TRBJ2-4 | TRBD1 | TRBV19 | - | TGTGCCAGTAGTGAAACAGGGGGCAGGGACATTCAGTACTTC | CASSETGGRDIQYF
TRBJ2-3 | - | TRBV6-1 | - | TGTGCCAGCAGTGGAAGATTGGGGCAGACTAGCACAGATACGCAGTATTTT | CASSGRLGQTSTDTQYF
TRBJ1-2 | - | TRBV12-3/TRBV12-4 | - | TGTGCCAGCACTCAAACAGTTGGTGGCTACACCTTC | CASTQTVGGYTF
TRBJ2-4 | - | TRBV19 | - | TGTGCCAGTTCCGGACAGGCCAAAAACATTCAGTACTTC | CASSGQAKNIQYF
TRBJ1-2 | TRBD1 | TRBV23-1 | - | TGCGCCAGCACTCAGGGGGGGTACAACTATGGCTACACCTTC | CASTQGGYNYGYTF
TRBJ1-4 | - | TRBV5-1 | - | TGCGCCAGCAGCCCGGGCGGCAGGGAGGAAGAAAAACTGTTTTTT | CASSPGGREEEKLFF
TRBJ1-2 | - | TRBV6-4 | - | TGTGCCAGCAGTGAAAGGCCGACAGCTAAGATTGGCTACACCTTC | CASSERPTAKIGYTF
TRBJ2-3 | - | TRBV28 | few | TGTGCCAGCAGTTTTGACAGGCCCAGCACAGATACGCAGTATTTT | CASSFDRPSTDTQYF
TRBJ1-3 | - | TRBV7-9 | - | TGTGCCAGCAGCTTAGGGAGGGCCCCCTCTGGAAACACCATATATTTT | CASSLGRAPSGNTIYF
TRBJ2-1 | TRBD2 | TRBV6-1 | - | TGTGCCAGCAGTGAGCAACTAGCGGAGTACAATGAGCAGTTCTTC | CASSEQLAEYNEQFF
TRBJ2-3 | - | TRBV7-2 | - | TGTGCCAGCAGCCTTGGACACACCACAGATACGCAGTATTTT | CASSLGHTTDTQYF
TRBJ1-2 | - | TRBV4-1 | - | TGCGCCAGCAGCCAAGATTTTCTCGGAGGGGTAGGCTATGGCTACACCTTC | CASSQDFLGGVGYGYTF
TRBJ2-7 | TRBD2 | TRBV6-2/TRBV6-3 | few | TGTGCCAGCAGTTACGGGGGGGACTCCTACGAGCAGTACTTC | CASSYGGDSYEQYF
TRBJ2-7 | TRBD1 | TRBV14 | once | TGTGCCAGCAGCCAGAGACAGGGTTATTCCTACGAGCAGTACTTC | CASSQRQGYSYEQYF
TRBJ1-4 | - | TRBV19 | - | TGTGCCAGTAGCGGCAGGGCCGAGTCAAATGAAAAACTGTTTTTT | CASSGRAESNEKLFF
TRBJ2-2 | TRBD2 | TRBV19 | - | TGTGCCAGTAGTATAACAGGACTAGGAGGTACCGGGGAGCTGTTTTTT | CASSITGLGGTGELFF
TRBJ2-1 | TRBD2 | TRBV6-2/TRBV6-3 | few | TGTGCCAGCAGTTACACCCCCTCAGCGGGGATTTCCTACAATGAGCAGTTCTTC | CASSYTPSAGISYNEQFF
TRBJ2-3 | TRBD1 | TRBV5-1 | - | TGCGCCAGCAGCCGCGGGACAGGGGACACAGATACGCAGTATTTT | CASSRGTGDTDTQYF
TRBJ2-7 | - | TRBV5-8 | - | TGTGCCAGCAGCTTGGGGGGCTTTGGCGAGCAGTACTTC | CASSLGGFGEQYF
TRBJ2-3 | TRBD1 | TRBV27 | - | TGTGCCAGCAGTTCCTCGACAGGGAAGGGTACGCAGTATTTT | CASSSSTGKGTQYF
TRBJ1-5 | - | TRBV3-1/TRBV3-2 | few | TGTGCCAGCAGCCAAGATGGGCGGAGGCAGAAAGGCAATCAGCCCCAGCATTTT | CASSQDGRRQKGNQPQHF
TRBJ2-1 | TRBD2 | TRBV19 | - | TGTGCCAGTAGTAGGACTGCTAGCGGGGGGGGCGTTGAAAATGAGCAGTTCTTC | CASSRTASGGGVENEQFF
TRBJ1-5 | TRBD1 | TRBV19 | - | TGTGCCAGTAGTATCGGCAGGGGGAGCAATCAGCCCCAGCATTTT | CASSIGRGSNQPQHF
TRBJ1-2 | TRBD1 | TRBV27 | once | TGTGCCAGCAGCCCCGAACAGACAGGGGGCTATGGCTACACCTTC | CASSPEQTGGYGYTF
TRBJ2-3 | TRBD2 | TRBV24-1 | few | TGTGCCACCACACTAGCGGGCACAGATACGCAGTATTTT | CATTLAGTDTQYF
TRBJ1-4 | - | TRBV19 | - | TGTGCCAGTAGTATAGCGAGCTCACGTGAAAAACTGTTTTTT | CASSIASSREKLFF
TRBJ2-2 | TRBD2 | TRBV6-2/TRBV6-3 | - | TGTGCCAGCAGTTACGCGGCAGGGAGGGAGACCGGGGAGCTGTTTTTT | CASSYAAGRETGELFF
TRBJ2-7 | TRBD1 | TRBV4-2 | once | TGTGCCAGCAGCCAGTCTCGGCCGGGACAGGGTCAATACGAGCAGTACTTC | CASSQSRPGQGQYEQYF
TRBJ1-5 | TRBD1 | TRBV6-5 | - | TGTGCCAGCAGTTCCGGGACAGGGTTTAATCAGCCCCAGCATTTT | CASSSGTGFNQPQHF
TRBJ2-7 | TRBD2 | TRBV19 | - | TGTGCCAGTAGTAGGGGAGGGTTTACATCCTACGAGCAGTACTTC | CASSRGGFTSYEQYF